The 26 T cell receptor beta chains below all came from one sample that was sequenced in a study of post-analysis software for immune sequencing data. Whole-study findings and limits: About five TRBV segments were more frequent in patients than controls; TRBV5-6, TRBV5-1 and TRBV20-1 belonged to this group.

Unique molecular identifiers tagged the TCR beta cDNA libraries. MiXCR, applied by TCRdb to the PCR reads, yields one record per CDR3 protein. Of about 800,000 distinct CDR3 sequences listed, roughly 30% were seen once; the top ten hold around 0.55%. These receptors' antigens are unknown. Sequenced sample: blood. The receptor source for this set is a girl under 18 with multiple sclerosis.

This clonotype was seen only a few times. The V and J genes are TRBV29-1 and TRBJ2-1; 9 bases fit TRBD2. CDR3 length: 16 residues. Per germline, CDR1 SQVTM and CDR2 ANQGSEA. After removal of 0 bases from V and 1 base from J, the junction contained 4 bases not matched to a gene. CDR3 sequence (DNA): TGCAGCGTTGAAGATCTAGCGGGATTTTCCTACAATGAGCAGTTCTTC. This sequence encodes CSVEDLAGFSYNEQFF.

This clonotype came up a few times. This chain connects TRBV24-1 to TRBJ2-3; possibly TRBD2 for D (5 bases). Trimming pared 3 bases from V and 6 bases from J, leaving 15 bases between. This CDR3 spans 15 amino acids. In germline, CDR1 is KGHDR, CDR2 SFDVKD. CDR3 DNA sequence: TGTGCCACCAGTGATAGCGGAGCTGGTCCGGATACGCAGTATTTT. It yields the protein CATSDSGAGPDTQYF.

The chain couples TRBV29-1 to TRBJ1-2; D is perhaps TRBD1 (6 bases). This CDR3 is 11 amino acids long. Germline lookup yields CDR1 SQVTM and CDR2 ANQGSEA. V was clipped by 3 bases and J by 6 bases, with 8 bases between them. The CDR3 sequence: CSVEGAHGYTF. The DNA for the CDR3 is TGCAGCGTTGAGGGGGCCCATGGCTACACCTTC.

The chain's CDR3 is CASSATSGPLNEQFF. CDR3 in DNA: TGCGCCAGCAGCGCCACTAGCGGCCCCCTCAATGAGCAGTTCTTC. The chain has TRBV5-1 and TRBJ2-1; TRBD2 aligns across 8 bases. The CDR3 loop spans 15 amino acids. Per the germline V gene, CDR1 is SGHRS and CDR2 is YFSETQ. V dropped 4 bases and J dropped 6; count of bases not matched to a gene: 9. Full variable domain (rest looked up from reference TRBV5-1 and TRBJ2-1): KAGVTQTPRYLIKTRGQQVTLSCSPISGHRSVSWYQQTPGQGLQFLFEYFSETQRNKGNFPGRFSGRQFSNSRSEMNVSTLELGDSALYLCASSATSGPLNEQFFGPGTRLTVL.

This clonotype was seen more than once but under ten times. The DNA of the CDR3 is TGTGCCAGCAGCCACGTAGGGATGTCTGGAGCTAACTATGGCTACACCTTC. It yields the protein CASSHVGMSGANYGYTF. The V call is TRBV7-9, the J call TRBJ1-2, with D unclear. Germline loops: CDR1 SEHNR, CDR2 FQNEAQ (reference sequence). The length of the CDR3 is 17 residues. V lost 5 bases and J 0 bases, leaving 19 bases between the germline ends. Supplemented by reference TRBV7-9 and TRBJ1-2, the full variable domain reads DTGVSQNPRHKITKRGQNVTFRCDPISEHNRLYWYRQTLGQGPEFLTYFQNEAQLEKSRLLSDRFSAERPKGSFSTLEIQRTEQGDSAMYLCASSHVGMSGANYGYTFGSGTRLTVV.

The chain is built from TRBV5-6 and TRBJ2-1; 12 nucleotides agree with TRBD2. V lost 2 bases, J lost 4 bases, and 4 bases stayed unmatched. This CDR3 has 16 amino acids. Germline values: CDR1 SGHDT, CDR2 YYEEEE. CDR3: CASSFGLAGIYNEQFF. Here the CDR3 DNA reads TGTGCCAGCAGCTTTGGACTAGCGGGAATTTACAATGAGCAGTTCTTC.

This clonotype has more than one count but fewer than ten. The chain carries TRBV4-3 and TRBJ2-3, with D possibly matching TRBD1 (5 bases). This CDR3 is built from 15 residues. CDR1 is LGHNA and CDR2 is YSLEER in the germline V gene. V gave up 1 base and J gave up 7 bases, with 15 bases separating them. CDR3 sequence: CASSQGQGPLNTQYF. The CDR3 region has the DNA TGCGCCAGCAGCCAAGGTCAGGGCCCCTTGAATACGCAGTATTTT.

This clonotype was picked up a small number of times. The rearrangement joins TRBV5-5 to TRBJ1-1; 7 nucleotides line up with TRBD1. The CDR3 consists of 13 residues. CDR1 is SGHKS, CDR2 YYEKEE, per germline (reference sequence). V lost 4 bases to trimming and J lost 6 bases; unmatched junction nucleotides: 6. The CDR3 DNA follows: TGTGCCAGCAGCCGGGACAGTGGTCCTGAAGCTTTCTTT. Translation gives CASSRDSGPEAFF.

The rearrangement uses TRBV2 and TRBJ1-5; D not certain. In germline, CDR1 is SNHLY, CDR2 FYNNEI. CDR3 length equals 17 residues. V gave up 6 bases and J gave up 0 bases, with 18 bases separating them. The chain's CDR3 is CASRMGSLEGSNQPQHF. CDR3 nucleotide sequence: TGTGCCAGCAGGATGGGGAGTCTGGAGGGTAGCAATCAGCCCCAGCATTTT.

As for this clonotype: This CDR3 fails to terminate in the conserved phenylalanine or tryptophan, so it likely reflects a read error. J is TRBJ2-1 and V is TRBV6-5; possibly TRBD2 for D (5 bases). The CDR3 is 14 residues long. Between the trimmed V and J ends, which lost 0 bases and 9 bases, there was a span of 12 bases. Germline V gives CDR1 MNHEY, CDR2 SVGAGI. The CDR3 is CASSYSRSRGEQFC. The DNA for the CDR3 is TGTGCCAGCAGTTACTCAAGGTCCCGGGGTGAGCAGTTCTGC.

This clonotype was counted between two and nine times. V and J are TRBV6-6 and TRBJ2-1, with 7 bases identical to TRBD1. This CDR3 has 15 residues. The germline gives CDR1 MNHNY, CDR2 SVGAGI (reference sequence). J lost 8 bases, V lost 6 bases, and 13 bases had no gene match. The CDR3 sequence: CASSPQGVISDEQFF. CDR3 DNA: TGTGCCAGCAGCCCTCAGGGGGTGATCTCCGATGAGCAGTTCTTC.

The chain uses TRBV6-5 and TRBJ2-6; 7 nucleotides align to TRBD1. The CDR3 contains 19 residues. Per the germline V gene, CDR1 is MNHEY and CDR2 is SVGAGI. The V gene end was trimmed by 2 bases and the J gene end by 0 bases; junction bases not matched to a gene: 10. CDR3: CASSYLPQGVRSGANVLTF. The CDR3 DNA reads TGTGCCAGCAGTTACCTTCCCCAGGGGGTCCGCTCTGGGGCCAACGTCCTGACTTTC.

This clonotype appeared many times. The CDR3 bases are TGTGCCAGCAGCTTAGATGGTAGGCCCTACGAGCAGTACTTC. Amino acid sequence: CASSLDGRPYEQYF. The chain employs TRBV7-2 and TRBJ2-7; D uncertain. This CDR3 comprises 14 residues. From germline, CDR1 is SGHTA and CDR2 FQGNSA. Trimming removed 1 base at V and 2 bases at J, with 9 bases between.

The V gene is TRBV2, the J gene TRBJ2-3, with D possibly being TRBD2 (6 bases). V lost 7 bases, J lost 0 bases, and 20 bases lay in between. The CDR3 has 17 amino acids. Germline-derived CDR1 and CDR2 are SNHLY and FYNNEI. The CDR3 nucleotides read TGTGCCAGCAAAATCGGGCCGGGACTTATAAGCACAGATACGCAGTATTTT. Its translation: CASKIGPGLISTDTQYF.

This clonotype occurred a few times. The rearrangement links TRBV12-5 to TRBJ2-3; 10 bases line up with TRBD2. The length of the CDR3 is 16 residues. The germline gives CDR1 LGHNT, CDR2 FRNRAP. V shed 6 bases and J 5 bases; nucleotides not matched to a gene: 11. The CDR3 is CASGNSGGYKGDTQYF. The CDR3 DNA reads TGTGCTAGTGGAAATAGCGGGGGGTACAAGGGAGATACGCAGTATTTT.

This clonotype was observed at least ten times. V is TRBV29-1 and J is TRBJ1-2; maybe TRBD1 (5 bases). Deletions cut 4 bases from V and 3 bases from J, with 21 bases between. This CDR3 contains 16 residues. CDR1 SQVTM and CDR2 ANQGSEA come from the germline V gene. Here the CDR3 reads CSVVSYRTGEDYGYTF. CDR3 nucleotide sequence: TGCAGCGTTGTATCCTACCGCACGGGGGAGGACTATGGCTACACCTTC.

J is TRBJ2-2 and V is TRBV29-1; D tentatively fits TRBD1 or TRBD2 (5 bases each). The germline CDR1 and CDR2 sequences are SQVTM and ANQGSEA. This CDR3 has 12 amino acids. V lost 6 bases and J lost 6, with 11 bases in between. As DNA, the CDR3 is TGCAGCGTGGTCAGGGACCCCGGGGAGCTGTTTTTT. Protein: CSVVRDPGELFF.

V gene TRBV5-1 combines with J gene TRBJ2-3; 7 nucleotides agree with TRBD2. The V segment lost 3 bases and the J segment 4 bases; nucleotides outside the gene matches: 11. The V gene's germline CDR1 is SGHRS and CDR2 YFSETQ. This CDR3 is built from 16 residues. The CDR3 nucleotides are TGCGCCAGCAGCTCCAGTAGGACGGGAGGTGCAGATACGCAGTATTTT. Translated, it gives CASSSSRTGGADTQYF.

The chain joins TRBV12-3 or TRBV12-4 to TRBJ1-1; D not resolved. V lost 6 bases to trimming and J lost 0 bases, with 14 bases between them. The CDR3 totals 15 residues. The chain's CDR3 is CASSFGPGLNTEAFF. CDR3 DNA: TGTGCCAGCAGCTTTGGACCGGGTTTGAACACTGAAGCTTTCTTT.

CDR3 protein: CASTGGGLGETQYF. DNA for the CDR3: TGTGCCAGCACAGGGGGGGGGCTAGGAGAGACCCAGTACTTC. This chain links TRBV2 with TRBJ2-5, with D perhaps TRBD1 or TRBD2 (7 bases each). Trimming shortened V by 7 bases and J by 4 bases, and 16 bases separated the two germline ends. Germline V CDR1 and CDR2: SNHLY, FYNNEI. The CDR3 is 14 amino acids.

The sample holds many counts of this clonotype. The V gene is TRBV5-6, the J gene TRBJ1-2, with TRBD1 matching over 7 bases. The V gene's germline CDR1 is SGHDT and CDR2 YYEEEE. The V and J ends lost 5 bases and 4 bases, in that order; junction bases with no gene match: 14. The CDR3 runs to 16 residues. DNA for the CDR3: TGTGCCAGCAGTTTGCCCCAACCGACAGGGTCCTATGGCTACACCTTC. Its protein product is CASSLPQPTGSYGYTF.

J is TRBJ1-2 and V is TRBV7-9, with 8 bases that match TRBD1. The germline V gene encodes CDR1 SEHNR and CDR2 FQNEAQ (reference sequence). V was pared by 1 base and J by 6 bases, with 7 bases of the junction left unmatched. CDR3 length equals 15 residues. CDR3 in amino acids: CASSLDRTGQDGYTF. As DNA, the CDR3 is TGTGCCAGCAGCTTAGATCGGACAGGGCAGGATGGCTACACCTTC.

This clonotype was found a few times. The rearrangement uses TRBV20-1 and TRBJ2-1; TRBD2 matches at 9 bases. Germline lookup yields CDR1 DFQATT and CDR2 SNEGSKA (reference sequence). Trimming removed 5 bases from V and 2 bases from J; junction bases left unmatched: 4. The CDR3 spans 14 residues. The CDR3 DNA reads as TGCAGTGCTCTACTAGCGGGCGCCTACAATGAGCAGTTCTTC. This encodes CSALLAGAYNEQFF.

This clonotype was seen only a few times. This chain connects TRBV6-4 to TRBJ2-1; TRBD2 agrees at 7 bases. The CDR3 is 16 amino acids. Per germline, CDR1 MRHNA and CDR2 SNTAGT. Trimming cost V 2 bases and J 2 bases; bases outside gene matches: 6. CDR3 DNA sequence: TGTGCCAGCAGTGACGGGCGGGGGTTGGCCTACAATGAGCAGTTCTTC. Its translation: CASSDGRGLAYNEQFF.

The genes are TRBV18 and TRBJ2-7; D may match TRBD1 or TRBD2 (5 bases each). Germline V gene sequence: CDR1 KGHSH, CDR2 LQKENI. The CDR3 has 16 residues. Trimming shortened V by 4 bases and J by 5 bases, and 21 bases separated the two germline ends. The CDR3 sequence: CASSLGTIVSANEQYF. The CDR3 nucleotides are TGTGCCAGCTCACTTGGGACCATAGTATCAGCGAACGAGCAGTACTTC.

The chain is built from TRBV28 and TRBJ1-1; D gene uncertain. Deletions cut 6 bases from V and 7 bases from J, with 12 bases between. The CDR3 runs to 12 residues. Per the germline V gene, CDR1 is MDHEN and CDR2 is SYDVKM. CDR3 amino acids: CASRPGHFEAFF. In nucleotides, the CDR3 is TGTGCCAGCAGACCCGGCCACTTTGAAGCTTTCTTT.